The entry that follows covers one T cell receptor beta chain sequence. What it recognizes is unknown. The sample belongs to a study of OX40 agonist ivuxolimab in advanced cancers. Findings of the study overall: Partly responding patients at 0.1-3.0 mg/kg showed some of the smallest clonal expansion.

Clones were read by immunoSEQ multiplex PCR, and TCRdb kept only the in-frame ones, dropping some. The table includes approximately 52,000 clones, 60% to 85% detected once. This CDR3 contains 14 residues. The V gene's germline CDR1 is SGHRS and CDR2 YFSETQ. Deletions cut 1 base from V and 5 bases from J, with 12 bases between. The chain links TRBV5-1 to TRBJ1-1, with D hard to call. The starting material was CD4+ or CD8+ T cells sorted from blood, obtained in a trial of the OX40 agonist ivuxolimab. This receptor was obtained from an adult with an advanced solid tumor such as melanoma, head and neck, liver or kidney cancer. The chain's CDR3 is CASSLSVGSTEAFF. The CDR3 nucleotides read TGCGCCAGCAGCTTGTCAGTGGGGAGTACTGAAGCTTTCTTT.